This T cell receptor (beta chain) was captured in a study of cytomegalovirus exposure and HLA in healthy donors. Study context: The study placed about 81% of its approximately 360 genotyped donors in the Caucasian-associated ancestry cluster.

The PCR ran on 60 Vbeta and 13 Jbeta primers. Assay: immunoSEQ multiplex PCR; the TCRdb copy retains only in-frame clones and omits some. The data contain about 140,000 clones, about 78% of them seen just once; the ten biggest clones take up about 3.9%. There are 16 residues in the CDR3. The V and J ends lost 4 bases and 1 base respectively, with 14 bases between them. Germline CDR1 and CDR2: LGHNT and FRNRAP. General study points: When analyzed later, the rates of TCR association showed variation by HLA locus, with DRB1 the most and HLA-C the fewest.

In its sample, this clone was seen a few times. No antigen is known for it. This receptor was identified in a young man in good health and CMV-seronegative. The chain is built from TRBV12-5 and TRBJ2-1; D is possibly TRBD2 (6 bases). The sample taken for sequencing was PBMCs. This chain's CDR3 is CASGSSSATSYNEQFF. Here the CDR3 DNA reads TGTGCTAGTGGTTCCTCTAGCGCCACGTCCTACAATGAGCAGTTCTTC.